This TCR beta chain was sequenced during a study of identical twins' blood T cells. Study outcomes and limitations: Top TCRbeta clonotypes were shared more with twin than unrelated donors. Twins reportedly had markedly more similar V usage than unrelated donors, even among out-of-frame TCRbeta clonotypes.

All three twin pairs grew up together with likely shared infections and vaccines. Details on this clonotype: Its antigen is still unknown. The junction departs from germline at one end; a sequencing error may be responsible.

TCR cDNA libraries were made from RNA using a previously described, modified protocol. TCRdb reprocessed the 5' RACE reads with MiXCR, giving one entry per CDR3 protein. This table holds a few hundred thousand distinct CDR3 sequences, 28% found once. The clonotype comes from a woman aged 18-55 years in good health. The specimen sequenced was PBMCs.

The CDR3 here is CASSSITNEQLF. The DNA for the CDR3 is TGTGCCAGCAGCTCTATAACCAATGAGCAGCTCTTC. The chain uses TRBV7-3 and TRBJ2-1; no clear D gene. The CDR3 extends over 12 amino acids. Germline CDR1 reads SGHTA; CDR2 reads FQGTGA.